One sample yielded the 5 T cell receptor beta chains listed below, sequenced in a study of CXCR3-negative and CXCR3-positive naive CD8 T cells. These TCRs' antigens remain unknown. Overall study findings and caveats: Naive cells positive for CXCR3 carried more hydrophobic TRB CDR3s than CXCR3-negative ones.

cDNA libraries for TRB were generated by 5' RACE incorporating UMI labels. TCRdb re-called the 5' RACE reads, yielding one record per CDR3 amino acid sequence without DNA. Found here are 120,000 to 150,000 distinct CDR3 sequences; the top ten clones hold roughly 0.28%. The sample taken for sequencing was naive CXCR3+ CD8+ T cells from blood. Subset: CD45RO-CCR7+CD27+CD95- naive CD8+ T cells expressing CXCR3 (TNR3+). The receptors originated from a human donor in good health. Some clones in this sample may be carry-over from other donors' samples.

This chain joins TRBV5-4 and TRBJ2-1; TCRdb designates TRBD1, a call that cannot be tested without DNA. Germline V lookup: CDR1 SGHNT, CDR2 YYREEE (reference sequence). The length of the CDR3 is 16 residues. CDR3 residues: CASSLVGGGAYNEQFF. The whole variable domain, filled in from reference TRBV5-4 and TRBJ2-1, reads ETGVTQSPTHLIKTRGQQVTLRCSSQSGHNTVSWYQQALGQGPQFIFQYYREEENGRGNFPPRFSGLQFPNYSSELNVNALELDDSALYLCASSLVGGGAYNEQFFGPGTRLTVL.

This chain links TRBV7-6 with TRBJ2-7; as DNA is missing, the TRBD2 call by TCRdb cannot be tested. Per germline, CDR1 SGHVS and CDR2 FNYEAQ. This CDR3 comprises 16 residues. CDR3 amino acids: CASSSPTESLSYEQYF.

This chain connects TRBV7-6 to TRBJ2-3; lacking DNA, the TRBD2 call made by TCRdb goes unchecked. This CDR3 has 17 amino acids. Germline CDR1 is SGHVS and CDR2 is FNYEAQ. CDR3 protein: CASSLAVAGGSTDTQYF.

The J gene is TRBJ2-3, the V gene TRBV4-3; TCRdb selects TRBD1, and the lack of DNA leaves this call unchecked. The CDR3 covers 13 residues. Germline values: CDR1 LGHNA, CDR2 YSLEER. The CDR3: CASSQTGPDTQYF.

This sequence joins TRBV29-1 and TRBJ2-7; TCRdb's D call of TRBD2 is untestable without DNA. Germline V gene lookup returns CDR1 SQVTM and CDR2 ANQGSEA. CDR3 length: 15 amino acids. The CDR3 sequence is CSVEDPSGERYEQYF.